What follows are 31 T cell receptor beta chains derived from one specimen sequenced in a study of blood T cell dynamics during melanoma immunotherapy. Noted time point: pre-treatment baseline. The table came from immunoSEQ multiplex PCR; TCRdb's copy has only in-frame clones and leaves some out. The sample gives around 13,000 clones, about nine tenths of which show up once; around 6% is in the top ten. The starting material was blood, obtained from a patient treated with checkpoint blockade. Every receptor here comes from a human donor with melanoma.

This clone has a handful of counts. This chain joins TRBV5-6 and TRBJ2-7, with D perhaps matching TRBD1 (6 bases). CDR3 length: 12 amino acids. Deletions cut 2 bases from V and 4 bases from J, with 7 bases between. CDR1 and CDR2 (germline): SGHDT, YYEEEE. In DNA, the CDR3 is TGTGCCAGCAGCTTCGGACAGTACGAGCAGTACTTC. Translated, it gives CASSFGQYEQYF. The full variable domain, rest sourced from reference TRBV5-6 and TRBJ2-7, is DAGVTQSPTHLIKTRGQQVTLRCSPKSGHDTVSWYQQALGQGPQFIFQYYEEEERQRGNFPDRFSGHQFPNYSSELNVNALLLGDSALYLCASSFGQYEQYFGPGTRLTVT.

The chain has TRBV29-1 and TRBJ2-4, with D maybe TRBD2 (6 bases). Germline CDR1 SQVTM, CDR2 ANQGSEA. The CDR3 totals 12 residues. V dropped 4 bases and J dropped 5 bases, with 9 bases sitting between them. The CDR3 DNA follows: TGCAGCGTTGCCGGCGGGGAAAACATTCAGTACTTC. It specifies CSVAGGENIQYF.

The chain carries TRBV10-3 and TRBJ2-3, with 8 bases lining up with TRBD1. This CDR3 has 14 amino acids. The germline CDR1 and CDR2 sequences are ENHRY and SYGVKD. J lost 1 base, V lost 4 bases, and 1 base had no gene match. The CDR3: CAISVTGGTDTQYF. Written as DNA, the CDR3 is TGTGCCATCAGTGTGACAGGGGGCACAGATACGCAGTATTTT.

V usage is TRBV7-2 and J usage is TRBJ1-2; possible D gene TRBD1, 6 bases. CDR3 length: 13 amino acids. Looked up from germline, CDR1 is SGHTA and CDR2 is FQGNSA. Trimming removed 4 bases at V and 2 bases at J, with 8 bases between. The CDR3 loop reads CASSSGGNYGYTF. CDR3 nucleotide sequence: TGTGCCAGCAGCTCCGGGGGCAACTATGGCTACACCTTC.

This rearrangement joins TRBV7-8 to TRBJ2-1, with 9 bases matching TRBD1. CDR1 and CDR2 from the germline V gene are SGHVS and FQNEAQ. Trimming took 0 bases from V and 8 from J; bases not matched to a gene: 5. This CDR3 is built from 15 residues. The DNA of the CDR3 is TGTGCCAGCAGCTTAGCTAGGAGGACAGGGGATGAGCAGTTCTTC. The encoded protein is CASSLARRTGDEQFF.

The rearrangement uses TRBV7-9 and TRBJ2-7; tentative D call: TRBD2 (7 bases). V lost 5 bases and J lost 1, with 15 bases in between. This CDR3 has 15 amino acids. The germline V gene encodes CDR1 SEHNR and CDR2 FQNEAQ (reference sequence). The chain's CDR3 is CASSPRGGGSYEQYF. The DNA for the CDR3 is TGTGCCAGCAGCCCCCGGGGAGGGGGGTCCTACGAGCAGTACTTC. The full variable domain, rest sourced from reference TRBV7-9 and TRBJ2-7, is DTGVSQNPRHKITKRGQNVTFRCDPISEHNRLYWYRQTLGQGPEFLTYFQNEAQLEKSRLLSDRFSAERPKGSFSTLEIQRTEQGDSAMYLCASSPRGGGSYEQYFGPGTRLTVT.

This clone has a single count. V gene TRBV25-1 combines with J gene TRBJ2-3; TRBD2 is a possible D gene (7 bases). The germline CDR1 and CDR2 sequences are MGHDK and SYGVNS. Between the trimmed V and J ends, which lost 4 bases and 5 bases, there was a span of 16 bases. The CDR3 is made up of 15 amino acids. CDR3 bases: TGTGCCAGCAGTGCCACGGGGGGCCTTGTAGATACGCAGTATTTT. It is translated as CASSATGGLVDTQYF. The whole variable domain, remainder taken from reference TRBV25-1 and TRBJ2-3, is EADIYQTPRYLVIGTGKKITLECSQTMGHDKMYWYQQDPGMELHLIHYSYGVNSTEKGDLSSESTVSRIRTEHFPLTLESARPSHTSQYLCASSATGGLVDTQYFGPGTRLTVL.

This sequence joins TRBV6-5 and TRBJ1-2, with D maybe TRBD1 (6 bases). V shed 6 bases and J shed 7 bases, with 18 bases lying between them. Germline-derived CDR1 and CDR2 are MNHEY and SVGAGI. The CDR3 is made up of 14 amino acids. In nucleotides, the CDR3 is TGTGCCAGCAGCCGTCCTACAGGGATCGGTGGCTACACCTTC. This gives the protein CASSRPTGIGGYTF.

The chain recombines TRBV19 with TRBJ1-3; D unclear. Germline V lookup: CDR1 LNHDA, CDR2 SQIVND (reference sequence). The CDR3 consists of 14 residues. Trimming stripped 5 bases from V and 4 bases from J, with 12 bases between. CDR3 nucleotide sequence: TGTGCCAGTAGTTTTGCGGTTTCCGGAAACACCATATATTTT. The encoded protein is CASSFAVSGNTIYF.

The chain is built from TRBV12-5 and TRBJ2-2, with D uncertain. Deletions cut 8 bases from V and 3 bases from J, with 13 bases between. The CDR3 is made up of 14 amino acids. CDR1 is LGHNT, CDR2 FRNRAP, per germline. The CDR3 DNA follows: TGTGCTAGTCGTTGGGATAGGGACACCGGGGAGCTGTTTTTT. Translation gives CASRWDRDTGELFF.

This clone has a single count. The chain uses TRBV7-8 and TRBJ1-2, with unresolved D. The CDR3 has 13 residues. Germline V gene sequence: CDR1 SGHVS, CDR2 FQNEAQ. Trimming left V 4 bases short and J 0 bases short, with 6 bases between. DNA of the CDR3: TGTGCCAGCAGCTCCCAGGCTAACTATGGCTACACCTTC. It translates to CASSSQANYGYTF.

J is TRBJ2-5 and V is TRBV29-1; D uncertain. This CDR3 spans 13 amino acids. Germline V gives CDR1 SQVTM, CDR2 ANQGSEA. The V end lost 2 bases, the J end lost 5 bases, and 12 bases lay between the germline ends. This CDR3 is CSVERLEWETQYF. The CDR3 bases are TGCAGCGTTGAAAGATTAGAGTGGGAGACCCAGTACTTC.

The rearrangement links TRBV19 to TRBJ1-5; possible D gene TRBD1, 6 bases. CDR1 is LNHDA and CDR2 is SQIVND in the germline V gene (reference sequence). V was clipped by 5 bases and J by 1 base, with 18 bases between them. The CDR3 has 17 residues. The CDR3 nucleotides are TGTGCCAGTAGTCCGCCGGGGGGCCCTAGAAGCAATCAGCCCCAGCATTTT. Its protein is CASSPPGGPRSNQPQHF.

This rearrangement joins TRBV5-1 to TRBJ2-2, with TRBD1 matching 7 bases. This CDR3 has 15 amino acids. V lost 3 bases to trimming and J lost 0 bases; unmatched junction nucleotides: 2. CDR1 and CDR2 (germline): SGHRS, YFSETQ. CDR3 coding DNA: TGCGCCAGCAGCTCTGGACAGGCGAACACCGGGGAGCTGTTTTTT. Its protein is CASSSGQANTGELFF.

V gene TRBV4-2 combines with J gene TRBJ1-1; weak D call: TRBD1 (5 bases). The CDR3 has 16 residues. V lost 0 bases and J lost 0, with 11 bases in between. Germline CDR1 LGHNA, CDR2 YNFKEQ. The CDR3 DNA follows: TGTGCCAGCAGCCAAGATCTAAGAGGGGTGAACACTGAAGCTTTCTTT. This gives the protein CASSQDLRGVNTEAFF.

The CDR3 is CASSPVAGPHGYTF. CDR3 bases: TGTGCCAGCTCACCGGTTGCAGGGCCGCATGGCTACACCTTC. The J gene is TRBJ1-2, the V gene TRBV18; tentatively, D is TRBD1 (5 bases). CDR1 is KGHSH and CDR2 is LQKENI in the germline V gene. The V end was cut by 3 bases, the J end by 6 bases, with 14 bases between. The CDR3 has 14 residues.

On this clone itself: This sample also contains other DNA sequences that code for the same CDR3. The chain's CDR3 is CASSLGRGGATDTQYF. CDR3 coding DNA: TGTGCCAGCAGCTTAGGTCGGGGGGGGGCCACAGATACGCAGTATTTT. The V call is TRBV11-3, the J call TRBJ2-3; 8 bases are a match to TRBD2. Germline-derived CDR1 and CDR2 are SGHNT and YENEEA. Losses at the gene ends were 1 base for V and 2 bases for J; bases not matched to a gene: 5. CDR3 length: 16 residues.

This chain joins TRBV5-1 and TRBJ1-3; D is uncertain. The CDR3 is 16 amino acids. Germline V gene sequence: CDR1 SGHRS, CDR2 YFSETQ. V lost 7 bases and J 0 bases, leaving 17 bases between the germline ends. This CDR3 is CASSFGPLSSGNTIYF. CDR3 coding DNA: TGCGCCAGCTCCTTTGGACCGCTGAGCTCTGGAAACACCATATATTTT.

This chain connects TRBV10-3 to TRBJ1-2; 7 positions match TRBD1. In germline, CDR1 is ENHRY, CDR2 SYGVKD. CDR3 length: 14 residues. J was trimmed by 4 bases and V by 5 bases; bases with no gene match: 7. The CDR3 nucleotides are TGTGCCATCAGTACCGGGACAGAGATCTATGGCTACACCTTC. As protein: CAISTGTEIYGYTF.

The chain links TRBV4-1 to TRBJ2-3; 12 positions match TRBD2. Germline V gene lookup returns CDR1 MGHRA and CDR2 YSYEKL. Trimming cost V 7 bases and J 5 bases; bases outside gene matches: 7. The CDR3 sequence is 15 residues long. The CDR3: CASTPSGGARDTQYF. DNA of the CDR3: TGCGCCAGCACCCCTAGCGGGGGGGCTAGAGATACGCAGTATTTT.

The chain is built from TRBV21-1 and TRBJ2-5; the table calls TRBD2, which could not be checked here. TRBV21-1 is assigned pseudogene status. This CDR3 has 16 amino acids. The CDR3 region is CASSKGKQEEGETQYF. CDR3 DNA: TGTGCCAGCAGCAAAGGAAAGCAGGAGGAGGGGGAGACCCAGTACTTC.

V and J are TRBV6-6 and TRBJ1-2; TRBD1 agrees at 10 bases. With V trimmed by 6 bases and J by 3 bases, 4 bases remained unmatched. There are 14 residues in the CDR3. Looked up from germline, CDR1 is MNHNY and CDR2 is SVGAGI (reference sequence). The CDR3 sequence: CASRTGTGDYGYTF. In DNA form, the CDR3 reads TGTGCCAGCAGAACCGGGACAGGGGACTATGGCTACACCTTC.

The chain recombines TRBV11-2 with TRBJ2-3; 11 nucleotides align to TRBD2. The CDR3 has 16 residues. The germline gives CDR1 SGHAT, CDR2 FQNNGV. V lost 3 bases, J lost 3 bases, and 5 bases stayed unmatched. CDR3 sequence: CASSFRTSGFTDTQYF. CDR3 DNA sequence: TGTGCCAGCAGCTTTCGGACTAGCGGGTTTACAGATACGCAGTATTTT.

V is TRBV27 and J is TRBJ2-5; 16 nucleotides line up with TRBD2. CDR3 length equals 17 residues. With 2 bases clipped from V and 4 bases from J, the junction kept 4 bases outside the gene matches. Looked up from germline, CDR1 is MNHEY and CDR2 is SMNVEV (reference sequence). CDR3 nucleotides: TGTGCCAGCAGTTTAGGGACTAGCGGGGGGGCCGGAGAGACCCAGTACTTC. The encoded protein is CASSLGTSGGAGETQYF.

V is TRBV5-6 and J is TRBJ1-6, with a weak D call TRBD1 (5 bases). The CDR3 runs to 14 residues. Trimming removed 0 bases at V and 7 bases at J, with 8 bases between. CDR1 and CDR2 (germline): SGHDT, YYEEEE. DNA for the CDR3: TGTGCCAGCAGCTTGGGGACACTGAATTCACCCCTCCACTTT. This codes for CASSLGTLNSPLHF.

The chain joins TRBV7-9 to TRBJ2-2, with D perhaps matching TRBD2 (6 bases). Germline V CDR1 and CDR2: SEHNR, FQNEAQ (reference sequence). This CDR3 has 13 residues. The V end lost 4 bases, the J end lost 6 bases, and 9 bases lay between the germline ends. CDR3 nucleotide sequence: TGTGCCAGCAGCTCGACTAGACCCGGGGAGCTGTTTTTT. This encodes CASSSTRPGELFF. Combining the CDR3 with reference TRBV7-9 and TRBJ2-2 gives the whole variable domain DTGVSQNPRHKITKRGQNVTFRCDPISEHNRLYWYRQTLGQGPEFLTYFQNEAQLEKSRLLSDRFSAERPKGSFSTLEIQRTEQGDSAMYLCASSSTRPGELFFGEGSRLTVL.

This chain uses TRBV18 with TRBJ1-4; 7 positions match TRBD1. The CDR3 contains 14 residues. Losses at the gene ends were 0 bases for V and 6 bases for J; bases not matched to a gene: 1. Germline loops: CDR1 KGHSH, CDR2 LQKENI. In DNA, the CDR3 is TGTGCCAGCTCACCACCGGGACAGTATGAAAAACTGTTTTTT. It codes for CASSPPGQYEKLFF. The full variable domain, rest sourced from reference TRBV18 and TRBJ1-4, is NAGVMQNPRHLVRRRGQEARLRCSPMKGHSHVYWYRQLPEEGLKFMVYLQKENIIDESGMPKERFSAEFPKEGPSILRIQQVVRGDSAAYFCASSPPGQYEKLFFGSGTQLSVL.

The chain recombines TRBV11-2 with TRBJ1-2, with 10 bases lining up with TRBD1. V lost 5 bases, J lost 4 bases, and 4 bases stayed unmatched. Germline CDR1 and CDR2: SGHAT and FQNNGV. The CDR3 totals 14 residues. The DNA for the CDR3 is TGTGCCAGCAGCCCGAGACAGGGGGCCTATGGCTACACCTTC. Translating it yields CASSPRQGAYGYTF.

The J gene is TRBJ2-4, the V gene TRBV28; perhaps TRBD2 as D (6 bases). The CDR3 covers 16 residues. Between the trimmed V and J ends, which lost 5 bases and 0 bases, there was a span of 14 bases. The germline CDR1 and CDR2 sequences are MDHEN and SYDVKM. The CDR3 loop reads CASSSAGTLAKNIQYF. In DNA form, the CDR3 reads TGTGCCAGCAGTAGTGCAGGGACTTTAGCCAAAAACATTCAGTACTTC. Together with reference TRBV28 and TRBJ2-4, the CDR3 gives the full variable domain: DVKVTQSSRYLVKRTGEKVFLECVQDMDHENMFWYRQDPGLGLRLIYFSYDVKMKEKGDIPEGYSVSREKKERFSLILESASTNQTSMYLCASSSAGTLAKNIQYFGAGTRLSVL.

V and J are TRBV5-1 and TRBJ2-7; 7 positions agree with TRBD1. Germline CDR1 SGHRS, CDR2 YFSETQ. The CDR3 has 14 amino acids. After removal of 2 bases from V and 5 bases from J, the junction contained 7 bases not matched to a gene. The CDR3 reads CASSLGTAGNEQYF. The CDR3 bases are TGCGCCAGCAGCTTAGGGACAGCAGGTAACGAGCAGTACTTC.

The chain uses TRBV7-6 and TRBJ1-1, with D hard to call. Germline loops: CDR1 SGHVS, CDR2 FNYEAQ. V lost 1 base to trimming and J lost 1 base, with 10 bases between them. The CDR3 totals 15 residues. This CDR3 reads CASSLVNEGNTEAFF. CDR3 sequence (DNA): TGTGCCAGCAGCTTAGTGAACGAGGGGAACACTGAAGCTTTCTTT.